A single sample is the source of the 19 T cell receptor beta chains below, sequenced in a study of Tregs in tolerant kidney transplant recipients. The repertoire was sequenced with immunoSEQ multiplex PCR; TCRdb's copy has only in-frame clones and lacks some. Of over 60,000 clones listed, 65% to 85% are singletons. Specimen: CD4+ T cells from blood. The receptors originated from a human donor in good health.

The rearrangement joins TRBV15 to TRBJ1-1, with a tentative D call TRBD1 (5 bases). Germline CDR1 reads LNHNV; CDR2 reads YYDKDF (reference sequence). The length of the CDR3 is 18 residues. Trimming removed 0 bases at V and 7 bases at J, with 24 bases between. The DNA for the CDR3 is TGTGCCACCAGCAGAGATCCCCGTGGGATACAGCGGACAAATGAAGCTTTCTTT. Amino acid sequence: CATSRDPRGIQRTNEAFF.

The CDR3 sequence is CASTLTGSNTGELFF. In DNA, the CDR3 is TGTGCCAGCACCCTGACAGGGTCGAACACCGGGGAGCTGTTTTTT. This chain joins TRBV27 and TRBJ2-2; TRBD1 aligns across 7 bases. This CDR3 contains 15 residues. Germline assignment: CDR1 MNHEY and CDR2 SMNVEV (reference sequence). Trimming at V came to 7 bases and at J to 0 bases, leaving 5 bases not matched to a gene.

The gene calls are TRBV5-1 and TRBJ2-1; a weak D match, TRBD2 (6 bases). Germline V gives CDR1 SGHRS, CDR2 YFSETQ. Deletions cut 7 bases from V and 6 bases from J, with 14 bases between. The CDR3 extends over 13 amino acids. DNA of the CDR3: TGCGCCAGCGGCCGGGACTTTAGCAATGAGCAGTTCTTC. Its protein product is CASGRDFSNEQFF.

This clone was seen only once. The chain links TRBV28 to TRBJ2-3; 9 bases line up with TRBD2. Trimming cost V 3 bases and J 6 bases; bases outside gene matches: 10. Germline loops: CDR1 MDHEN, CDR2 SYDVKM. There are 16 residues in the CDR3. The CDR3 DNA follows: TGTGCCAGCAGTTTTGGGCTAGCGGGAAGCAGGGATACGCAGTATTTT. Translated, it gives CASSFGLAGSRDTQYF. Full variable domain (missing parts from reference TRBV28 and TRBJ2-3): DVKVTQSSRYLVKRTGEKVFLECVQDMDHENMFWYRQDPGLGLRLIYFSYDVKMKEKGDIPEGYSVSREKKERFSLILESASTNQTSMYLCASSFGLAGSRDTQYFGPGTRLTVL.

The gene calls are TRBV30 and TRBJ1-2; D remains unclear. The CDR3 length is 15 residues. The germline gives CDR1 GTSNPN, CDR2 SVGIG (reference sequence). V lost 3 bases and J 8 bases, leaving 22 bases between the germline ends. CDR3 nucleotides: TGTGCCTGGAGGGTCCCTCTGGGCCCAACTATGGGCTACACCTTC. Its protein product is CAWRVPLGPTMGYTF.

The chain carries TRBV9 and TRBJ2-4; TRBD2 aligns across 15 bases. V shed 3 bases, J shed 8 bases, and the junction held 9 bases outside the gene matches. In germline, CDR1 is SGDLS, CDR2 YYNGEE. The CDR3 runs to 17 residues. The CDR3 sequence: CASSAGTSGGSQHIQYF. The CDR3 coding sequence is TGTGCCAGCAGCGCCGGGACTAGCGGGGGGAGTCAACACATTCAGTACTTC.

The chain couples TRBV30 to TRBJ2-5; D is perhaps TRBD2 (6 bases). The CDR3 extends over 13 amino acids. V was pared by 2 bases and J by 5 bases, with 12 bases between. Per the germline V gene, CDR1 is GTSNPN and CDR2 is SVGIG (reference sequence). CDR3 amino acids: CAWSWEAWETQYF. The CDR3 DNA sequence: TGTGCCTGGAGTTGGGAGGCGTGGGAGACCCAGTACTTC. The complete variable domain, with remaining parts taken from reference TRBV30 and TRBJ2-5, reads SQTIHQWPATLVQPVGSPLSLECTVEGTSNPNLYWYRQAAGRGLQLLFYSVGIGQISSEVPQNLSASRPQDRQFILSSKKLLLSDSGFYLCAWSWEAWETQYFGPGTRLLVL.

This clone was counted a single time. The rearrangement joins TRBV7-2 to TRBJ2-3; unclear D gene. The V and J ends lost 5 bases and 2 bases respectively, with 17 bases between them. Looked up from germline, CDR1 is SGHTA and CDR2 is FQGNSA. The CDR3 contains 16 residues. Here the CDR3 reads CASSPGVNSVTDTQYF. CDR3 in DNA: TGTGCCAGCAGCCCAGGTGTGAACTCCGTCACAGATACGCAGTATTTT.

This clone was detected only once. One end of the junction is discordant with germline, which a read error may explain. This sequence joins TRBV4-3 and TRBJ2-5; D call uncertain. In germline, CDR1 is LGHNA, CDR2 YSLEER. CDR3 length equals 16 residues. CDR3 nucleotides: TGCGCCAGCAGCCAAGTGATGGGAAACAAGGAGCCACCCCAGGACTTC. Its protein is CASSQVMGNKEPPQDF.

This clone has a handful of counts. DNA of the CDR3: TGTGCCTGGAGTCGGCTAGCGGGAGAGCGGGCGTATGAGCAGTTCTTC. Its translation is CAWSRLAGERAYEQFF. V usage is TRBV30 and J usage is TRBJ2-1, with 10 bases fitting TRBD2. The germline V gene has CDR1 GTSNPN and CDR2 SVGIG (reference sequence). With V trimmed by 2 bases and J by 8 bases, 12 bases remained unmatched. This CDR3 is 16 amino acids long. The full variable domain, in which reference TRBV30 and TRBJ2-1 provide the parts outside the CDR3, is SQTIHQWPATLVQPVGSPLSLECTVEGTSNPNLYWYRQAAGRGLQLLFYSVGIGQISSEVPQNLSASRPQDRQFILSSKKLLLSDSGFYLCAWSRLAGERAYEQFFGPGTRLTVL.

The genes are TRBV7-6 and TRBJ2-3; D remains ambiguous. CDR3 size: 14 residues. V shed 2 bases and J shed 2 bases, with 8 bases lying between them. CDR1 and CDR2 from the germline V gene are SGHVS and FNYEAQ. CDR3 residues: CASSLLGSTDTQYF. The CDR3, as DNA: TGTGCCAGCAGCTTACTAGGATCCACAGATACGCAGTATTTT.

The chain couples TRBV6-1 to TRBJ2-3; 12 positions agree with TRBD2. CDR1 is MNHNS and CDR2 is SASEGT in the germline V gene. The CDR3 is made up of 17 amino acids. The trim removed 4 bases at V and 0 bases at J, leaving 5 bases unmatched. The chain's CDR3 is CASSVWTSGTSTDTQYF. In DNA, the CDR3 is TGTGCCAGCAGTGTTTGGACTAGCGGGACTAGCACAGATACGCAGTATTTT.

This chain links TRBV11-1 with TRBJ2-1, with 11 nucleotides matching TRBD2. CDR1 and CDR2 (germline): SGHAT, FQDESV (reference sequence). V lost 5 bases and J lost 7; bases outside the gene matches: 7. The CDR3 spans 15 residues. The DNA of the CDR3 is TGTGCCAGCAGCCAGGGGCTAGCGGGAGGTAATGAGCAGTTCTTC. Translation gives CASSQGLAGGNEQFF.

The rearrangement joins TRBV30 to TRBJ1-6; no firm D call. Trimming stripped 3 bases from V and 6 bases from J, with 9 bases between. The germline V gene has CDR1 GTSNPN and CDR2 SVGIG (reference sequence). CDR3 length: 13 residues. The DNA for the CDR3 is TGTGCCTGGAGGGCAGGCGCTAATTCACCCCTCCACTTT. Its translation is CAWRAGANSPLHF.

The gene calls are TRBV6-1 and TRBJ1-2, with D unclear. Trimming removed 2 bases at V and 0 bases at J, with 16 bases between. Germline lookup yields CDR1 MNHNS and CDR2 SASEGT. This CDR3 has 17 amino acids. The CDR3 region has the DNA TGTGCCAGCAGTGAATCTTTTCGGGCGGGTCCTAACTATGGCTACACCTTC. This sequence encodes CASSESFRAGPNYGYTF.

V and J are TRBV7-2 and TRBJ2-1; 9 nucleotides match TRBD2. This CDR3 has 17 residues. Germline values: CDR1 SGHTA, CDR2 FQGNSA. J gave up 1 base and V 1 base, and 5 bases lay outside the gene matches. CDR3 protein: CASSLGPSGVSYNEQFF. As DNA, the CDR3 is TGTGCCAGCAGCTTAGGTCCTAGCGGGGTTTCCTACAATGAGCAGTTCTTC.

This clone has just one count. The V and J genes are TRBV4-2 and TRBJ2-2, with 9 bases lining up with TRBD1. V was pared by 0 bases and J by 0 bases, with 2 bases of the junction left unmatched. From germline, CDR1 is LGHNA and CDR2 YNFKEQ. The CDR3 consists of 17 residues. CDR3 sequence reads: CASSQDRTGANTGELFF. The CDR3 DNA reads as TGTGCCAGCAGCCAAGATCGGACAGGGGCGAACACCGGGGAGCTGTTTTTT.

V gene TRBV19 combines with J gene TRBJ1-1, with 10 positions matching TRBD1. After removal of 7 bases from V and 7 bases from J, the junction contained 18 bases not matched to a gene. CDR3 length: 17 amino acids. In germline, CDR1 is LNHDA, CDR2 SQIVND (reference sequence). The CDR3 sequence is CASNPLFPGQGRIEAFF. The CDR3 DNA is TGTGCCAGTAACCCTCTTTTTCCGGGACAGGGGAGAATTGAAGCTTTCTTT.

The V gene is TRBV23-1, the J gene TRBJ2-1, with D tentatively TRBD1 (5 bases). TRBV23-1 is recorded as an ORF, its role being uncertain. V lost 6 bases to trimming and J lost 7 bases, with 10 bases between them. The CDR3 has 12 residues. The CDR3 reads CASRWGRNEQFF. The CDR3 bases are TGCGCCAGCAGGTGGGGCCGGAATGAGCAGTTCTTC.